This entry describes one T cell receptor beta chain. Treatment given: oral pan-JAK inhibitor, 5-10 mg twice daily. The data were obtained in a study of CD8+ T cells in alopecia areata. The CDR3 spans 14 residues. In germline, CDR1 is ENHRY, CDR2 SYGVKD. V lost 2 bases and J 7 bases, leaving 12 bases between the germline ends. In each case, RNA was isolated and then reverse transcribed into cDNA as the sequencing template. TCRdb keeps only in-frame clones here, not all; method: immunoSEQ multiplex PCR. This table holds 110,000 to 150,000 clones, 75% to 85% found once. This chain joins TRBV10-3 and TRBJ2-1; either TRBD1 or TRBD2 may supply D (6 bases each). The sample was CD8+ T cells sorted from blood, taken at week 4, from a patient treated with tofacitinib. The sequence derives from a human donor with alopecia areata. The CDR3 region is CAISEGRGGNEQFF. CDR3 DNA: TGTGCCATCAGTGAGGGCAGGGGAGGAAATGAGCAGTTCTTC.